These 19 T cell receptor beta chains share one sample of origin, sequenced in a study of blood T cell repertoires in COVID-19. Libraries were prepared by immunoSEQ multiplex PCR; TCRdb keeps only in-frame clonotypes and omits some of them. The sample holds about 250,000 clones, 80% to 90% seen once. The sample consisted of PBMCs or T cells enriched from blood (not recorded which). The receptors were sampled from a young man who had recovered from COVID-19.

The genes are TRBV4-1 and TRBJ2-5, with 9 bases aligning to TRBD1. The CDR3 consists of 16 residues. The germline V gene has CDR1 MGHRA and CDR2 YSYEKL. J gave up 0 bases and V 3 bases, and 5 bases lay outside the gene matches. DNA of the CDR3: TGCGCCAGCAGCCATACCGGGACAGGGAACCAAGAGACCCAGTACTTC. It translates to CASSHTGTGNQETQYF.

The V call is TRBV9, the J call TRBJ2-5; D is possibly TRBD2 (5 bases). CDR1 and CDR2 (germline): SGDLS, YYNGEE. The CDR3 spans 13 residues. Trimming removed 4 bases at V and 5 bases at J, with 12 bases between. The CDR3 region is CASSPHRGETQYF. In nucleotides, the CDR3 is TGTGCCAGCAGCCCCCACCGAGGGGAGACCCAGTACTTC. Full variable domain (outside the CDR3, taken from reference TRBV9 and TRBJ2-5): DSGVTQTPKHLITATGQRVTLRCSPRSGDLSVYWYQQSLDQGLQFLIQYYNGEERAKGNILERFSAQQFPDLHSELNLSSLELGDSALYFCASSPHRGETQYFGPGTRLLVL.

V gene TRBV28 combines with J gene TRBJ1-2, with TRBD1 matching 7 bases. The V gene end was trimmed by 3 bases and the J gene end by 4 bases; junction bases not matched to a gene: 8. Per the germline V gene, CDR1 is MDHEN and CDR2 is SYDVKM. The CDR3 length is 15 residues. CDR3 residues: CASSLGGQDPYGYTF. The CDR3 bases are TGTGCCAGCAGTTTGGGAGGACAGGACCCCTATGGCTACACCTTC.

V and J are TRBV19 and TRBJ2-7; D possibly corresponds to TRBD1 (6 bases). This CDR3 has 14 amino acids. Germline-derived CDR1 and CDR2 are LNHDA and SQIVND (reference sequence). The germline V and J ends were trimmed by 3 bases and 3 bases, with 12 bases remaining between them. The CDR3, as DNA: TGTGCCAGTAGTATTGAGGGACAAGACTACGAGCAGTACTTC. It yields the protein CASSIEGQDYEQYF. Full variable domain (remainder filled in from reference TRBV19 and TRBJ2-7): DGGITQSPKYLFRKEGQNVTLSCEQNLNHDAMYWYRQDPGQGLRLIYYSQIVNDFQKGDIAEGYSVSREKKESFPLTVTSAQKNPTAFYLCASSIEGQDYEQYFGPGTRLTVT.

The chain uses TRBV12-3 or TRBV12-4 and TRBJ1-5, with D uncertain. Between the trimmed V and J ends, which lost 6 bases and 7 bases, there was a span of 13 bases. The CDR3 spans 13 residues. The CDR3 bases are TGTGCCAGCAGCTTCGACTCATCCCAGCCCCAGCATTTT. This codes for CASSFDSSQPQHF.

The chain employs TRBV2 and TRBJ2-3, with 9 nucleotides matching TRBD2. Germline lookup yields CDR1 SNHLY and CDR2 FYNNEI. With V trimmed by 7 bases and J by 3 bases, 8 bases remained unmatched. This CDR3 spans 15 amino acids. The CDR3 DNA reads as TGTGCCAGCATGGCGGGAGGGTTTGAGACAGATACGCAGTATTTT. This gives the protein CASMAGGFETDTQYF.

The chain has TRBV11-3 and TRBJ2-5; 7 bases match TRBD2. In germline, CDR1 is SGHNT, CDR2 YENEEA. The junction had 5 bases not matched to a gene; V was cut back by 5 bases and J by 2 bases. The CDR3 is made up of 14 amino acids. The CDR3, as DNA: TGTGCCAGCAGCGCGCCTAGCGGACAAGAGACCCAGTACTTC. Translated: CASSAPSGQETQYF.

DNA of the CDR3: TGCGCCAGCAGTGACCCGAGGGGGACTAGCGGGAGTTCCGAGCAGTACTTC. Translation gives CASSDPRGTSGSSEQYF. The V call is TRBV10-2, the J call TRBJ2-7; 14 nucleotides align to TRBD2. V was clipped by 3 bases and J by 6 bases; unmatched bases: 10. The CDR3 length is 17 residues. CDR1 WSHSY and CDR2 SAAADI come from the germline V gene.

The gene calls are TRBV5-4 and TRBJ1-1; D is possibly TRBD1 (5 bases). Trimming pared 3 bases from V and 0 bases from J, leaving 12 bases between. Germline CDR1 reads SGHNT; CDR2 reads YYREEE (reference sequence). The length of the CDR3 is 15 residues. The CDR3 DNA reads TGTGCCAGCAGCTACTCCGACAGCGTGAACACTGAAGCTTTCTTT. The encoded protein is CASSYSDSVNTEAFF. The full variable domain, completed using reference TRBV5-4 and TRBJ1-1, is ETGVTQSPTHLIKTRGQQVTLRCSSQSGHNTVSWYQQALGQGPQFIFQYYREEENGRGNFPPRFSGLQFPNYSSELNVNALELDDSALYLCASSYSDSVNTEAFFGQGTRLTVV.

The chain uses TRBV5-4 and TRBJ2-5; 13 nucleotides align to TRBD2. V shed 1 base, J shed 7 bases, and the junction held 13 bases outside the gene matches. In germline, CDR1 is SGHNT, CDR2 YYREEE (reference sequence). This CDR3 region has 18 residues. In DNA, the CDR3 is TGTGCCAGCAGCTTGTTAGGCCCGACTAGCGGGAGGTGGGGGACCCAGTACTTC. Protein sequence: CASSLLGPTSGRWGTQYF.

This chain uses TRBV9 with TRBJ2-6, with 8 bases identical to TRBD1. Germline V gene sequence: CDR1 SGDLS, CDR2 YYNGEE. V gave up 5 bases and J gave up 2 bases; unmatched junction bases: 9. The CDR3 sequence is 17 residues long. CDR3 DNA sequence: TGTGCCAGCAGTGGGTCCCGGGACAGGACTGGGGCCAACGTCCTGACTTTC. This codes for CASSGSRDRTGANVLTF.

Written as DNA, the CDR3 is TGCGCCAGCAGCTCCTCCGGGGGGAACACTGAAGCTTTCTTT. It is translated as CASSSSGGNTEAFF. The chain links TRBV5-1 to TRBJ1-1, with D possibly matching TRBD1 (5 bases). The CDR3 length is 14 residues. Trimming stripped 3 bases from V and 1 base from J, with 10 bases between. Germline CDR1 is SGHRS and CDR2 is YFSETQ.

CDR3 residues: CASRPRERPNYGYTF. For the CDR3, the DNA is TGTGCCAGTAGACCGCGAGAGAGGCCGAACTATGGCTACACCTTC. V is TRBV19 and J is TRBJ1-2; no clear D. The CDR3 totals 15 residues. V dropped 6 bases and J dropped 2 bases, with 16 bases sitting between them. CDR1 and CDR2 from the germline V gene are LNHDA and SQIVND (reference sequence).

The J gene is TRBJ2-1, the V gene TRBV9; 12 bases map to TRBD2. The CDR3 consists of 16 residues. V lost 0 bases and J lost 7; bases outside the gene matches: 5. CDR1 and CDR2 (germline): SGDLS, YYNGEE. The chain's CDR3 is CASSVATSGRVNEQFF. In nucleotides, the CDR3 is TGTGCCAGCAGCGTAGCGACTAGCGGGAGAGTGAATGAGCAGTTCTTC.

This clone has a single count. The chain recombines TRBV6-5 with TRBJ2-1, with TRBD2 as a possible D gene (6 bases). The CDR3 length is 15 residues. Germline loops: CDR1 MNHEY, CDR2 SVGAGI. Trimming stripped 5 bases from V and 5 bases from J, with 16 bases between. The CDR3 region has the DNA TGTGCCAGCAGTCATACTAGCATCGGGAACAATGAGCAGTTCTTC. The encoded protein is CASSHTSIGNNEQFF.

The V gene is TRBV19, the J gene TRBJ1-3; a weak D match, TRBD1 (5 bases). Germline V gene data show CDR1 as LNHDA and CDR2 as SQIVND (reference sequence). V lost 11 bases and J 4 bases, leaving 15 bases between the germline ends. The CDR3 has 13 amino acids. CDR3 nucleotide sequence: TGTGCCGTCGGTGGGGGGGTCGGAAACACCATATATTTT. Protein product: CAVGGGVGNTIYF.

The chain uses TRBV10-2 and TRBJ1-1; 9 bases agree with TRBD1. Germline V lookup: CDR1 WSHSY, CDR2 SAAADI. The J segment lost 1 base and the V segment lost 7 bases, leaving 4 bases of the junction unmatched. There are 14 residues in the CDR3. In DNA, the CDR3 is TGCGCCAGCAATATGGGACAGGGGAACACTGAAGCTTTCTTT. Protein product: CASNMGQGNTEAFF.

This chain's CDR3 is CASSLAGVGNEQFF. The CDR3 region has the DNA TGTGCCAGCAGCTTAGCAGGGGTCGGGAATGAGCAGTTCTTC. V gene TRBV11-3 combines with J gene TRBJ2-1; perhaps TRBD1 as D (6 bases). Germline values: CDR1 SGHNT, CDR2 YENEEA. The CDR3 consists of 14 residues. V was cut by 1 base and J by 7 bases, with 11 bases left in between.

The V gene is TRBV5-1, the J gene TRBJ2-1, with 7 positions matching TRBD1. The CDR3 totals 15 residues. The V gene's germline CDR1 is SGHRS and CDR2 YFSETQ. V lost 4 bases, J lost 4 bases, and 8 bases stayed unmatched. The CDR3 sequence: CASSPPGQTYNEQFF. DNA of the CDR3: TGCGCCAGCAGCCCACCGGGACAGACTTACAATGAGCAGTTCTTC.